This T cell receptor beta chain originates from a study of OX40 agonist ivuxolimab in advanced cancers. The wider study: As their treatment, patients were administered ivuxolimab, an agonistic anti-OX40 (CD134) antibody. Study results and limitations: Antigens targeted by the expanded peripheral T cells were not determined.

CDR1 and CDR2 (germline): SGHRS, YFSETQ. Unmatched junction bases numbered 5, after V lost 1 base and J lost 5 bases. CDR3 size: 14 residues. Patients who had autoimmune disease history or got systemic immunosuppression were left out. The timepoints at which blood was sampled were baseline, cycle 4 day 1, and cycle 7 day 1. TCRdb's table, derived via immunoSEQ multiplex PCR, lists solely in-frame clones and lacks some. Of roughly 70,000 clones listed, around 90% are singletons. Concerning this clone itself: Antigen unknown.

Source: CD4+ or CD8+ T cells sorted from blood, taken in a trial of the OX40 agonist ivuxolimab. This sequence originates from an adult with an advanced solid tumor such as melanoma, head and neck, liver or kidney cancer. The rearrangement uses TRBV5-1 and TRBJ2-7; the match to TRBD2 covers 8 bases. CDR3 region: CASSLSGSSNEQYF. In DNA form, the CDR3 reads TGCGCCAGCAGCTTGAGCGGGAGTAGCAACGAGCAGTACTTC.